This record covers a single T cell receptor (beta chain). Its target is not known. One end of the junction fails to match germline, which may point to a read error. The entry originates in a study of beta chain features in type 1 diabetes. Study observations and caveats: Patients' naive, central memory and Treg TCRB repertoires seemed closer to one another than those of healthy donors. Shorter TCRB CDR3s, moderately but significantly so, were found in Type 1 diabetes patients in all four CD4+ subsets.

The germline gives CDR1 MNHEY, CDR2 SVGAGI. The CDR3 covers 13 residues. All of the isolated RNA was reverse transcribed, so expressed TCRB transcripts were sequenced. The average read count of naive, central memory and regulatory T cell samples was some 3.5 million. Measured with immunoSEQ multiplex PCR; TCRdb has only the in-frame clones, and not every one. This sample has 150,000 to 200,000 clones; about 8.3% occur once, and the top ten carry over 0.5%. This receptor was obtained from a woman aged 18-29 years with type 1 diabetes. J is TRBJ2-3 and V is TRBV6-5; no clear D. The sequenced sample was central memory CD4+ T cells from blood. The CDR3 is CASSDSPLAGQYF. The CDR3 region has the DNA TGTGCCAGCAGTGACTCCCCGCTGGCAGGGCAGTATTTT.